This TCR beta chain derives from a study of cytomegalovirus exposure and HLA in healthy donors (dated 2017 in TCRdb). About the full investigation: According to a later analysis, the roughly 130 validation repertoires were produced on the same platform as the 600 to 850 repertoires of the first cohort. The aim of the study was to test whether cataloging public T cell receptors could identify signatures of past pathogen exposure. Along with the roughly 700-subject first cohort, a separate validation cohort of over a hundred different subjects was used. To predict cytomegalovirus infection status, the study brought together high-throughput TCR immunosequencing, statistical association of individual TCRs with disease status, and machine learning.

The donors were included in the validation cohort of over a hundred subjects, a group kept apart from the approximately 670-subject first cohort. CDR1 and CDR2 are read off the germline V gene as KGHSH and LQKENI. V is cut by 5 bases and J by 0 bases, and the space between the germline ends is 15 bases. The CDR3 starts with the cysteine, ends with the phenylalanine, and has 16 residues. Only CDR3 DNA is held: 48 bases, read in frame from base 1. Libraries were prepared through the immunoSEQ multiplex PCR assay. The original methods were these. A statistical classification framework was built to diagnose cytomegalovirus status from the catalog of TCR beta chain sequences. As stored in TCRdb, this immuneACCESS dataset retains in-frame rearrangements with V and J assigned. A fraction of the clones does not appear; measured against another copy, unresolved V genes explain less than half of the discrepancy, and the remainder lacks a known reason. V and J calls and clone size are copied from that table; D and trimming were computed from the DNA. This sample is represented by 150,000 or so clones; 70% to 90% of them were singletons. Around 5.9% of the sample belongs to the ten largest clones.

Beyond this particular receptor, the publication reports: While some public TCRs were present in many individuals, most TCR sequences turned up only very rarely across donors. The authors suggested that the approach could potentially be generalized to other disease states and immunological phenotypes. In vitro tests confirmed that a few of the cytomegalovirus-associated TCR beta chains recognize cytomegalovirus antigens. The study listed approximately 150 TCR beta chains as associated with cytomegalovirus. A later analysis lacked HLA typing for the validation cohort, so it scored co-occurrence in that cohort across all 130 or so repertoires. Of the cluster scores, roughly 95% were above 0 in a later analysis, which found that TCRs clustered in the first cohort also tended to co-occur in the 95 to 150 validation repertoires. The classifier was reported to diagnose cytomegalovirus status with high specificity and sensitivity in both the original and validation cohorts.

Turning to this clone: The clone's antigen remains unknown. No much larger clone exists at a distance of one base, and base qualities are not known.

The receptor chain draws on TRBV18 and TRBJ2-3, and the D gene may be TRBD1, 6 bases matching. The sample consisted of PBMCs. The TCR sequence derives from a woman in her thirties in good health and CMV-seropositive. The sequence in DNA is TGTGCCAGCTCAGTGTTTTTTGGACAGAGCACAGATACGCAGTATTTT. It translates to CASSVFFGQSTDTQYF.